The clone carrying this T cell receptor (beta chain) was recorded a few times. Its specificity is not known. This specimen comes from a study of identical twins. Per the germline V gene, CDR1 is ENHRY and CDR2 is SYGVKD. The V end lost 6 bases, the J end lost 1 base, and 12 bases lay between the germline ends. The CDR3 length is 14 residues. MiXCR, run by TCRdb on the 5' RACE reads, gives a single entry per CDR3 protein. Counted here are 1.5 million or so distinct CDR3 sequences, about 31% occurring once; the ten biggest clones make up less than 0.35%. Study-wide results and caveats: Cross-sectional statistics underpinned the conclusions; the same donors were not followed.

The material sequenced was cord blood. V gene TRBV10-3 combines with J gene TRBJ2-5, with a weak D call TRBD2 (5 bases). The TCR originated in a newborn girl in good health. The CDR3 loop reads CAIRSDLAQETQYF. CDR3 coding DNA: TGTGCCATCAGATCGGACCTAGCCCAAGAGACCCAGTACTTC.